These 26 T cell receptor beta chains came from one sample sequenced in a study of T-cell reconstitution after alpha-beta-depleted transplantation in children (dated by TCRdb to 2015 to 2016). The intended sense of this specimen's treatment or condition label: allogeneic hematopoietic cell transplantation with graft depleted of TCRalphabeta T cells and CD19 B cells. To prepare the library, PCR was applied. The sample was run on an Illumina HiSeq 2500. TCR libraries were prepared with molecular barcoding, using unique molecular identifiers to normalize TCRbeta repertoire quantification. The raw public data were reprocessed by TCRdb itself: fastp quality trimming at Q25, MiXCR clonotype calling, in-frame beta chains only. Entries are consolidated by CDR3 protein sequence, retaining the most common genes and DNA. The sample table holds fewer than 700,000 distinct CDR3 sequences, of which 10% to 15% were seen once. The ten largest clones add up to about 2% of the sample.

Source: PBMCs, mostly from graft donor cells, taken 360 days after TCRalphabeta/CD19-depleted stem cell transplant. These receptors were obtained from a male patient younger than 18 who had a stem cell transplant for acute myeloid leukemia, so the T cells may come from the graft donor.

The rearrangement uses TRBV12-5 and TRBJ2-2; the match to TRBD2 covers 9 bases. In germline, CDR1 is LGHNT, CDR2 FRNRAP. J gave up 3 bases and V 7 bases, and 21 bases lay outside the gene matches. This CDR3 has 20 amino acids. In nucleotides, the CDR3 is TGTGCTAGTGCCCTTCTTCGAGAACTAGCGGGCCGTACCCACACCGGGGAGCTGTTTTTT. Amino acids: CASALLRELAGRTHTGELFF.

This clonotype was counted a few times. The chain employs TRBV6-5 and TRBJ2-2; D might be TRBD1 (5 bases). Germline-derived CDR1 and CDR2 are MNHEY and SVGAGI. The V gene lost 4 bases and the J gene lost 6 bases, with 12 bases spanning the gap. CDR3 size: 14 residues. This chain's CDR3 is CASSSFAGPGELFF. CDR3 bases: TGTGCCAGCAGTTCATTCGCAGGGCCCGGGGAGCTGTTTTTT.

V and J are TRBV28 and TRBJ2-1, with D possibly called TRBD1 or TRBD2 (5 bases each). CDR1 MDHEN and CDR2 SYDVKM come from the germline V gene. The germline V and J ends were trimmed by 1 base and 10 bases, with 20 bases remaining between them. The CDR3 loop spans 16 amino acids. The CDR3 here is CASSLFVMIRGAEQFF. Written as DNA, the CDR3 is TGTGCCAGCAGTTTATTTGTCATGATTAGGGGAGCCGAGCAGTTCTTC.

The rearrangement joins TRBV29-1 to TRBJ2-1; 11 bases align to TRBD2. From germline, CDR1 is SQVTM and CDR2 ANQGSEA. Losses at the gene ends were 4 bases for V and 12 bases for J; bases not matched to a gene: 11. The CDR3 sequence is 14 residues long. In nucleotides, the CDR3 is TGCAGCGTTGGACCGGGACTAGCGGAGGTAATGCAGTTCTTC. It specifies CSVGPGLAEVMQFF.

This clonotype has a handful of counts. The chain is built from TRBV12-3 or TRBV12-4 and TRBJ1-5, with a weak D call TRBD1 (6 bases). The germline V and J ends were trimmed by 6 bases and 5 bases, with 17 bases remaining between them. The CDR3 spans 15 residues. The CDR3 DNA reads TGTGCCAGCAGCCCGTACAGGGCTGCTGATCAGCCCCAGCATTTT. Protein: CASSPYRAADQPQHF.

At least ten counts were recorded for this clonotype. V usage is TRBV7-3 and J usage is TRBJ2-3, with D maybe TRBD1 (6 bases). Germline V lookup: CDR1 SGHTA, CDR2 FQGTGA. V lost 3 bases, J lost 0 bases, and 10 bases lay in between. The CDR3 runs 15 residues. As DNA, the CDR3 is TGTGCCAGCAGCTTGCGAACAGGGAGCACAGATACGCAGTATTTT. Translating it yields CASSLRTGSTDTQYF.

Here the CDR3 reads CASSLEDNIQYF. CDR3 coding DNA: TGCGCCAGCAGCTTGGAAGATAACATTCAGTACTTC. This chain links TRBV5-1 with TRBJ2-4; no firm D call. Germline V gives CDR1 SGHRS, CDR2 YFSETQ. V was clipped by 0 bases and J by 7 bases, with 5 bases between them. The CDR3 is made up of 12 amino acids.

This clonotype was counted between two and nine times. The chain couples TRBV12-3 or TRBV12-4 to TRBJ2-5; D is unclear. V lost 3 bases, J lost 3 bases, and 8 bases lay in between. The CDR3 totals 13 residues. The DNA for the CDR3 is TGTGCCAGCAGTTTGGATACAGAAGAGACCCAGTACTTC. Its protein is CASSLDTEETQYF.

This clonotype was counted ten times or more. This chain links TRBV5-1 with TRBJ2-5, with D maybe TRBD1 (6 bases). The V and J ends lost 6 bases and 3 bases respectively, with 15 bases between them. The CDR3 runs 14 residues. Germline V lookup: CDR1 SGHRS, CDR2 YFSETQ. The CDR3 is CASNLGTQKETQYF. As DNA, the CDR3 is TGCGCCAGCAACCTCGGGACACAAAAAGAGACCCAGTACTTC.

The chain couples TRBV20-1 to TRBJ2-2; 8 bases line up with TRBD1. Germline CDR1 reads DFQATT; CDR2 reads SNEGSKA (reference sequence). This CDR3 is 16 amino acids long. V lost 0 bases, J lost 0 bases, and 3 bases stayed unmatched. CDR3: CSAREKGQANTGELFF. CDR3 bases: TGCAGTGCTAGAGAGAAGGGACAGGCGAACACCGGGGAGCTGTTTTTT.

The chain joins TRBV24-1 to TRBJ2-3; D is perhaps TRBD2 (5 bases). There are 16 residues in the CDR3. V was trimmed by 2 bases and J by 2 bases, leaving 13 bases between them. Germline V gene data show CDR1 as KGHDR and CDR2 as SFDVKD. The CDR3 coding sequence is TGTGCCACCAGTGATTCAAGCCGAGGGCCCACAGATACGCAGTATTTT. It encodes CATSDSSRGPTDTQYF.

This chain links TRBV2 with TRBJ2-5; TRBD1 agrees at 8 bases. The germline CDR1 and CDR2 sequences are SNHLY and FYNNEI. V gave up 8 bases and J gave up 5 bases; unmatched junction bases: 7. This CDR3 has 13 amino acids. The CDR3 DNA is TGTGCCAGCGGGAGACAGGGGTGGGAGACCCAGTACTTC. The encoded protein is CASGRQGWETQYF.

A few counts support this clonotype. This chain links TRBV27 with TRBJ2-7; D possibly corresponds to TRBD2 (5 bases). This CDR3 region has 13 residues. Trimming cost V 6 bases and J 3 bases, with 12 bases left between them. Germline V gene data show CDR1 as MNHEY and CDR2 as SMNVEV (reference sequence). This CDR3 is CASRERLYYEQYF. CDR3 DNA: TGTGCCAGCAGAGAACGACTATACTACGAGCAGTACTTC.

This clonotype appeared a few times. The chain carries TRBV20-1 and TRBJ2-7; D might be TRBD2 (6 bases). The CDR3 covers 12 residues. The germline gives CDR1 DFQATT, CDR2 SNEGSKA (reference sequence). Trimming left V 6 bases short and J 4 bases short, with 13 bases between. For the CDR3, the DNA is TGCAGTGCCTTAGCGGATGGGTACGAGCAGTACTTC. Its translation is CSALADGYEQYF.

This clonotype was seen only a few times. The CDR3 coding sequence is TGCGCCAGCAGCATCGACAGGGCTACCACCTACGAGCAGTACTTC. Encoded protein: CASSIDRATTYEQYF. This chain connects TRBV5-1 to TRBJ2-7; 7 bases agree with TRBD1. Germline values: CDR1 SGHRS, CDR2 YFSETQ. This CDR3 is 15 amino acids long. V lost 4 bases and J lost 2; bases outside the gene matches: 9.

This clonotype was recorded many times. The chain has TRBV9 and TRBJ2-1; a weak D match, TRBD2 (6 bases). CDR3 length: 15 amino acids. Germline CDR1 is SGDLS and CDR2 is YYNGEE. V dropped 0 bases and J dropped 7 bases, with 14 bases sitting between them. The CDR3 DNA reads as TGTGCCAGCAGCGTAGGGGGCGGGACGGGGAATGAGCAGTTCTTC. It encodes CASSVGGGTGNEQFF.

This clonotype was seen many times. The CDR3 DNA reads TGCGCCAGCAGCTTGGAAGCCGACGCCTACGAGCAGTACTTC. Translated, it gives CASSLEADAYEQYF. The chain joins TRBV5-1 to TRBJ2-7; D is ambiguous. The CDR3 runs to 14 residues. The germline V gene has CDR1 SGHRS and CDR2 YFSETQ. Trimming left V 0 bases short and J 2 bases short, with 9 bases between.

CDR3 bases: TGTGCCAGCAGTTTAGCTATAGCTGGGGAGACCCAGTACTTC. It encodes CASSLAIAGETQYF. The V gene is TRBV12-3 or TRBV12-4, the J gene TRBJ2-5; no clear D. Trimming pared 0 bases from V and 5 bases from J, leaving 10 bases between. This CDR3 contains 14 residues.

The V and J genes are TRBV7-2 and TRBJ1-4, with a possible D match to TRBD1 (5 bases). The CDR3 runs 15 residues. The V gene lost 4 bases and the J gene lost 2 bases, with 11 bases spanning the gap. Per germline, CDR1 SGHTA and CDR2 FQGNSA. CDR3 bases: TGTGCCAGCAGCTACGCAGGGATTACTAATGAAAAACTGTTTTTT. Amino acids: CASSYAGITNEKLFF.

The chain couples TRBV7-8 to TRBJ2-1; perhaps D is TRBD1 or TRBD2 (6 bases each). The CDR3 has 13 amino acids. Germline CDR1 SGHVS, CDR2 FQNEAQ. Trimming shortened V by 3 bases and J by 8 bases, and 11 bases separated the two germline ends. The CDR3 region is CASSFMGGHEQFF. In nucleotides, the CDR3 is TGTGCCAGCAGCTTTATGGGGGGCCATGAGCAGTTCTTC.

There are a few counts of this clonotype. The chain recombines TRBV5-6 with TRBJ2-7, with 7 bases identical to TRBD2. Losses at the gene ends were 4 bases for V and 4 bases for J; bases not matched to a gene: 8. The CDR3 has 14 amino acids. From germline, CDR1 is SGHDT and CDR2 YYEEEE. The CDR3 protein is CASSASRLAYEQYF. The DNA for the CDR3 is TGTGCCAGCAGCGCCAGCCGACTAGCTTACGAGCAGTACTTC.

The V gene is TRBV6-6, the J gene TRBJ2-7, with 7 bases fitting TRBD1. The CDR3 is 13 residues long. CDR1 and CDR2 from the germline V gene are MNHNY and SVGAGI (reference sequence). With V trimmed by 6 bases and J by 3 bases, 5 bases remained unmatched. The DNA for the CDR3 is TGTGCCAGCAGCCGAGGGGGCATCTACGAGCAGTACTTC. Protein sequence: CASSRGGIYEQYF.

A remark on this clonotype: One end of the junction does not line up with germline, which may come from a read error. The V and J genes are TRBV20-1 and TRBJ2-7; perhaps TRBD2 as D (5 bases). This CDR3 has 16 amino acids. CDR1 DFQATT and CDR2 SNEGSKA come from the germline V gene (reference sequence). The CDR3 loop is CCASTIPARSSYEQYF. CDR3 sequence (DNA): TGCTGTGCTAGCACCATTCCCGCTAGATCCTCCTACGAGCAGTACTTC.

This clonotype was detected ten times or more. The rearrangement joins TRBV20-1 to TRBJ2-1; D is ambiguous. The CDR3 runs 15 residues. V gave up 6 bases and J gave up 2 bases, with 17 bases separating them. Per the germline V gene, CDR1 is DFQATT and CDR2 is SNEGSKA (reference sequence). CDR3 region: CSAGERSGAYNEQFF. The CDR3 coding sequence is TGCAGTGCCGGCGAGAGGTCGGGTGCCTACAATGAGCAGTTCTTC.

The chain combines TRBV15 with TRBJ2-5, with a weak D call TRBD1 (6 bases). Germline lookup yields CDR1 LNHNV and CDR2 YYDKDF (reference sequence). The CDR3 sequence is 16 residues long. Trimming cost V 5 bases and J 5 bases, with 21 bases left between them. The DNA for the CDR3 is TGTGCCACCAGCGCCCCACAGGGTTGGACCGGGGAGACCCAGTACTTC. Its translation: CATSAPQGWTGETQYF.

The chain employs TRBV11-2 and TRBJ2-7, with 7 bases lining up with TRBD1. CDR3 length: 17 residues. The V and J ends lost 3 bases and 3 bases, in that order; junction bases with no gene match: 14. Per the germline V gene, CDR1 is SGHAT and CDR2 is FQNNGV. CDR3 residues: CASSLLTIVGQNYEQYF. The CDR3 DNA sequence: TGTGCCAGCAGCTTGCTTACGATCGTGGGACAGAACTACGAGCAGTACTTC.